This T cell receptor (beta chain) was recovered during a study of blood T cell repertoires in COVID-19. Whole-study context: Researchers got acute and convalescent COVID-19 samples from the United States, Italy and Spain. T cells, B-cell-depleted T cells, or PBMCs provided the cDNA or gDNA that served as material.

This clone was seen just once. The junction had 4 bases not matched to a gene; V was cut back by 1 base and J by 1 base. Germline V gives CDR1 SSHAT, CDR2 FNYEAQ (reference sequence). The CDR3 has 16 amino acids. In the authors' methods: Amplification with reference gene primers provided the estimates of nucleated cell counts. Clones were read by immunoSEQ multiplex PCR, and TCRdb kept only the in-frame ones, dropping some. The V and J calls and clone size come from that table; D and trimming were worked out from the DNA. This sample carries 85,000 to 110,000 clones, roughly 85% of them seen once, and the ten largest clones take 3% to 3.5%.

This clonotype originated in a man aged 45-65 years in a cohort sampled during active COVID-19. Material for sequencing was peripheral blood. This chain joins TRBV7-7 and TRBJ2-5; 9 bases match TRBD2. The CDR3 nucleotides are TGTGCCAGCAGCTTAGTATCTAGCGGGGTCCAAGAGACCCAGTACTTC. Protein sequence: CASSLVSSGVQETQYF.